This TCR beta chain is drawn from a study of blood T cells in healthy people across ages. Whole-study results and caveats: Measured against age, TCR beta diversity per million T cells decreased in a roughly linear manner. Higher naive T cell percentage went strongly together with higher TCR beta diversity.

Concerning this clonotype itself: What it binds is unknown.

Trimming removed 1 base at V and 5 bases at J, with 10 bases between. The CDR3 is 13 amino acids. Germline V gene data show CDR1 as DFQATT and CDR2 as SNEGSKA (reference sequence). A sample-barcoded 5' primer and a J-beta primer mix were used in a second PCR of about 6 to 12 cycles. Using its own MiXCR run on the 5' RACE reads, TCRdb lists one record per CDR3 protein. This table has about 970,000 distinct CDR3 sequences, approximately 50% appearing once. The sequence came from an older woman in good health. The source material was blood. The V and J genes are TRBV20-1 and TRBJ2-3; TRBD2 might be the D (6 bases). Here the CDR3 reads CSARGLVGDTQYF. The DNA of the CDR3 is TGCAGTGCTAGAGGACTAGTGGGAGATACGCAGTATTTT.